This T cell receptor beta chain originates from a study of T cell repertoires in cytomegalovirus infection. The CDR3 is 16 amino acids. Per germline, CDR1 SGHTA and CDR2 FQGNSA. The trim removed 2 bases at V and 6 bases at J, leaving 11 bases unmatched. This clonotype has ten or more counts. One entry per CDR3 protein, called by TCRdb with MiXCR from the reads. The profile shows some 300,000 distinct CDR3 sequences, roughly 9.3% of them singletons. This rearrangement joins TRBV7-2 to TRBJ2-5; 8 bases map to TRBD1. Sequenced: PBMCs. This clonotype was obtained from a human donor in good health (CMV status not recorded). Some clones in this sample may be carry-over from other donors' samples. In DNA, the CDR3 is TGTGCCAGCAGCTTACCGCGGCCAGGGGGCGGACAGACCCAGTACTTC. It specifies CASSLPRPGGGQTQYF.